These T cell receptor beta chains were read from a single sample in a study of cytomegalovirus exposure and HLA in healthy donors. The protocol was immunoSEQ multiplex PCR, while the TCRdb copy is restricted to in-frame clones and leaves out a portion. This repertoire shows about 170,000 clones, roughly 72% found once; its top ten account for approximately 7.1%. Sequencing was performed on PBMCs. The receptors were gathered from a man aged 40-55 years in good health and CMV-seropositive. CDR3s include the opening cysteine and the closing phenylalanine or tryptophan. The D gene is left open where the match is weak. Size is omitted from some rows. Given values are once, few, many or a class for expanded clones.

d_gene: NA
v_gene: TRBV25-1
j_gene: TRBJ1-2
abundance: NA
CDR3nt: TGTGCCAGCAGTGACGCCACCTATGGTAGCTACACCTTC
CDR3aa: CASSDATYGSYTF

d_gene: TRBD2
v_gene: TRBV6-6
j_gene: TRBJ2-7
abundance: NA
CDR3nt: TGTGCCAGCAGTTTGACTAGCGGGGGGGCCTACGAGCAGTACTTC
CDR3aa: CASSLTSGGAYEQYF

d_gene: NA
v_gene: TRBV6-5
j_gene: TRBJ1-2
abundance: NA
CDR3nt: TGTGCCAGCAGTTACCGGGACACGAACTATGGCTACACCTTC
CDR3aa: CASSYRDTNYGYTF

d_gene: NA
v_gene: TRBV5-4
j_gene: TRBJ2-7
abundance: NA
CDR3nt: TGTGCCAGCAGCTTGACCCTCGGGAACGAGCAGTACTTC
CDR3aa: CASSLTLGNEQYF

d_gene: TRBD2
v_gene: TRBV19
j_gene: TRBJ2-5
abundance: NA
CDR3nt: TGTGCCAGTAGCCTCGGGGGGAGGGTCCAAGAGACCCAGTACTTC
CDR3aa: CASSLGGRVQETQYF

d_gene: NA
v_gene: TRBV11-1
j_gene: TRBJ2-7
abundance: NA
CDR3nt: TGTGCCAGCAGCTTGCGAAGGGGCAGGGATATCGGCTACGAGCAGTACTTC
CDR3aa: CASSLRRGRDIGYEQYF

d_gene: TRBD2
v_gene: TRBV6-1
j_gene: TRBJ2-4
abundance: NA
CDR3nt: TGTGCCAGCAGTGCTAGCGGAAACATTCAGTACTTC
CDR3aa: CASSASGNIQYF

d_gene: TRBD1
v_gene: TRBV6-6
j_gene: TRBJ2-5
abundance: few
CDR3nt: TGTGCCAGCAGTTACCCTGGACAGGGGAGAGAGACCCAGTACTTC
CDR3aa: CASSYPGQGRETQYF

d_gene: NA
v_gene: TRBV1
j_gene: TRBJ2-5
abundance: once
CDR3nt: TGCACCAGCAGCCCCCTCGGGGAGACCCAGTACTTC
CDR3aa: CTSSPLGETQYF

d_gene: NA
v_gene: TRBV9
j_gene: TRBJ2-7
abundance: NA
CDR3nt: TGTGCCAGCAGCGTAGGCCAGACTACCTACGAGCAGTACTTC
CDR3aa: CASSVGQTTYEQYF

d_gene: NA
v_gene: TRBV5-4
j_gene: TRBJ2-7
abundance: NA
CDR3nt: TGTGCCAGCAGCCTCTCCCTAGGGGACTACGAGCAGTACTTC
CDR3aa: CASSLSLGDYEQYF

d_gene: TRBD2
v_gene: TRBV27
j_gene: TRBJ2-5
abundance: NA
CDR3nt: TGTGCCAGCAGTTTATTTAAGGGGCTAGCGGGGGGACGGCCCCAAGAGACCCAGTACTTC
CDR3aa: CASSLFKGLAGGRPQETQYF

d_gene: TRBD1
v_gene: TRBV11-1
j_gene: TRBJ2-7
abundance: NA
CDR3nt: TGTGCCAGCAGTTACTTGGGACAGGGGGGACACGAGCAGTACTTC
CDR3aa: CASSYLGQGGHEQYF

d_gene: TRBD1
v_gene: TRBV2
j_gene: TRBJ2-5
abundance: once
CDR3nt: TGTGCCAGCAGGGTCGACAGGGATCAAGAGACCCAGTACTTC
CDR3aa: CASRVDRDQETQYF

d_gene: NA
v_gene: TRBV9
j_gene: TRBJ1-1
abundance: NA
CDR3nt: TGTGCCAGCAGCGTAGCTCAGGGGAACACTGAAGCTTTCTTT
CDR3aa: CASSVAQGNTEAFF

d_gene: NA
v_gene: TRBV18
j_gene: TRBJ1-1
abundance: NA
CDR3nt: TGTGCCAGCTCACCCACGGGCGGAGGCACTGAAGCTTTCTTT
CDR3aa: CASSPTGGGTEAFF

d_gene: NA
v_gene: TRBV6-6
j_gene: TRBJ1-2
abundance: few
CDR3nt: TGTGCCAGCAGATCGTTGGGGGGTGTCAGGGATGGCTACACCTTC
CDR3aa: CASRSLGGVRDGYTF

d_gene: NA
v_gene: TRBV6-1
j_gene: TRBJ1-2
abundance: few
CDR3nt: TGTGCCAGCAGTGTTGCTTCTGGGGGGACCTATGGCTACACCTTC
CDR3aa: CASSVASGGTYGYTF

d_gene: TRBD1
v_gene: TRBV28
j_gene: TRBJ1-6
abundance: NA
CDR3nt: TGTGCCAGCAGTTTGGGGGCAGGGGGCTATGGATCACCCCTCCACTTT
CDR3aa: CASSLGAGGYGSPLHF

d_gene: TRBD2
v_gene: TRBV5-8
j_gene: TRBJ2-7
abundance: NA
CDR3nt: TGTGCCAGCAGCTCAAAACGAGGACTAGCGGGGATTGCCTACGAGCAGTACTTC
CDR3aa: CASSSKRGLAGIAYEQYF

d_gene: TRBD1
v_gene: TRBV5-1
j_gene: TRBJ1-1
abundance: NA
CDR3nt: TGCGCCAGCAGCTGGAGTGCGGGACAGGGAAGCCCCCACACTGAAGCTTTCTTT
CDR3aa: CASSWSAGQGSPHTEAFF

d_gene: NA
v_gene: TRBV12-5
j_gene: TRBJ2-2
abundance: NA
CDR3nt: TGTGCTAGTGGTCAGGGGACGGACACCGGGGAGCTGTTTTTT
CDR3aa: CASGQGTDTGELFF

d_gene: NA
v_gene: TRBV19
j_gene: TRBJ1-5
abundance: NA
CDR3nt: TGTGCCAGTAGTATGGGGGGGAGCAATCAGCCCCAGCATTTT
CDR3aa: CASSMGGSNQPQHF

d_gene: TRBD1
v_gene: TRBV7-2
j_gene: TRBJ1-2
abundance: NA
CDR3nt: TGTGCCAGCAGCTTAGCCTGGGGACAGACGGGCTATGGCTACACCTTC
CDR3aa: CASSLAWGQTGYGYTF

d_gene: NA
v_gene: TRBV7-8
j_gene: TRBJ2-7
abundance: NA
CDR3nt: TGTGCCAGCAGCTCACTAGCTCTTAGCTCCTACGAGCAGTACTTC
CDR3aa: CASSSLALSSYEQYF

d_gene: NA
v_gene: TRBV6-1
j_gene: TRBJ1-6
abundance: NA
CDR3nt: TGTGCCAGCAGTCGCCCAGGGGTGGAGCCCCTCCACTTT
CDR3aa: CASSRPGVEPLHF

d_gene: NA
v_gene: TRBV19
j_gene: TRBJ2-2
abundance: NA
CDR3nt: TGTGCCAGTAGGCCGTGGGGACTGAACACCGGGGAGCTGTTTTTT
CDR3aa: CASRPWGLNTGELFF

d_gene: TRBD1
v_gene: TRBV5-6
j_gene: TRBJ1-5
abundance: NA
CDR3nt: TGTGCCAGCAGCATAGGACAGGGGGGCAATCAGCCCCAGCATTTT
CDR3aa: CASSIGQGGNQPQHF

d_gene: TRBD1
v_gene: TRBV29-1
j_gene: TRBJ1-6
abundance: NA
CDR3nt: TGCAGCGTATCCCGGGACAGGGATGGTTCACCCCTCCACTTT
CDR3aa: CSVSRDRDGSPLHF

d_gene: TRBD1
v_gene: TRBV7-3
j_gene: TRBJ2-1
abundance: few
CDR3nt: TGTGCCAGCAGTGTACAGGGGGTGGGAACGAGATACAATGAGCAGTTCTTC
CDR3aa: CASSVQGVGTRYNEQFF

d_gene: NA
v_gene: TRBV19
j_gene: TRBJ2-3
abundance: NA
CDR3nt: TGTGCCAGTAGTATAGTGGAGGGGGCGACAGATACGCAGTATTTT
CDR3aa: CASSIVEGATDTQYF

d_gene: NA
v_gene: TRBV4-2
j_gene: TRBJ2-3
abundance: NA
CDR3nt: TGTGCCAGCAGCCAAGATAGAGGAGGGGTGGCAGATACGCAGTATTTT
CDR3aa: CASSQDRGGVADTQYF

d_gene: NA
v_gene: TRBV6-5
j_gene: TRBJ1-1
abundance: few
CDR3nt: TGTGCCAGCAGTTTACAGGGGAACACTGAAGCTTTCTTT
CDR3aa: CASSLQGNTEAFF

d_gene: NA
v_gene: TRBV9
j_gene: TRBJ2-4
abundance: few
CDR3nt: TGTGCCAGCAGCGTAGGGTCGGCAGATCAGGGGAACATTCAGTACTTC
CDR3aa: CASSVGSADQGNIQYF

d_gene: NA
v_gene: TRBV5-1
j_gene: TRBJ2-1
abundance: NA
CDR3nt: TGCGCCAGCAGTTGGGACTGGAACAATGAGCAGTTCTTC
CDR3aa: CASSWDWNNEQFF

d_gene: NA
v_gene: TRBV4-3
j_gene: TRBJ2-3
abundance: few
CDR3nt: TGCGCCAGCAGCAGGGAGATAAGCGGTTCCACAGATACGCAGTATTTT
CDR3aa: CASSREISGSTDTQYF

d_gene: NA
v_gene: TRBV5-1
j_gene: TRBJ2-3
abundance: NA
CDR3nt: TGCGCCAGCACTTTTCTAGGGGTCGGCACAGATACGCAGTATTTT
CDR3aa: CASTFLGVGTDTQYF

d_gene: NA
v_gene: TRBV2
j_gene: TRBJ1-4
abundance: NA
CDR3nt: TGTGCCAGCCAGGAAACAGAAAATGAAAAACTGTTTTTT
CDR3aa: CASQETENEKLFF

d_gene: NA
v_gene: TRBV2
j_gene: TRBJ1-4
abundance: NA
CDR3nt: TGTGCCAGCAGTGAAGACTTTATGGCGGGGCACACTAATGAAAAACTGTTTTTT
CDR3aa: CASSEDFMAGHTNEKLFF

d_gene: NA
v_gene: TRBV27
j_gene: TRBJ2-6
abundance: NA
CDR3nt: TGTGCCAGCAGTTTTAGTTCTGGGGCCAACGTCCTGACTTTC
CDR3aa: CASSFSSGANVLTF

d_gene: NA
v_gene: TRBV5-1
j_gene: TRBJ2-7
abundance: NA
CDR3nt: TGCGCCAGTAGGATTCATAGGCTACAGGGACCGGGCGAGCAGTACTTC
CDR3aa: CASRIHRLQGPGEQYF

d_gene: NA
v_gene: TRBV14
j_gene: TRBJ1-6
abundance: NA
CDR3nt: TGTGCCAGCAGCCGGACATTAAATTCACCCCTCCACTTT
CDR3aa: CASSRTLNSPLHF

d_gene: NA
v_gene: TRBV5-4
j_gene: TRBJ2-7
abundance: NA
CDR3nt: TGTGCCAGCAGCCCTTTCGTAGGGGGCTCCTACGAGCAGTACTTC
CDR3aa: CASSPFVGGSYEQYF

d_gene: NA
v_gene: TRBV5-1
j_gene: TRBJ2-5
abundance: NA
CDR3nt: TGCGCCAGCAGCCCGCAATTACTAGCGATGGGGGCAAATGGGGAGACCCAGTACTTC
CDR3aa: CASSPQLLAMGANGETQYF

d_gene: NA
v_gene: TRBV5-1
j_gene: TRBJ2-7
abundance: few
CDR3nt: TGCGCCAGCAGCCCGGGAACCGGGACACTCTACGAGCAGTACTTC
CDR3aa: CASSPGTGTLYEQYF

d_gene: TRBD1
v_gene: TRBV13
j_gene: TRBJ2-7
abundance: NA
CDR3nt: TGTGCCAGCAGCCCTGGGACAGGGTGGGAGCAGTACTTC
CDR3aa: CASSPGTGWEQYF

d_gene: NA
v_gene: TRBV20-1
j_gene: TRBJ2-2
abundance: NA
CDR3nt: TGCAGTGCTCCTAACACCGGGGAGCTGTTTTTT
CDR3aa: CSAPNTGELFF

d_gene: NA
v_gene: TRBV5-6
j_gene: TRBJ1-4
abundance: once
CDR3nt: TGTGCCAGCAGCGACGACAGGAATGAAAAACTGTTTTTT
CDR3aa: CASSDDRNEKLFF

d_gene: TRBD2
v_gene: TRBV6-5
j_gene: TRBJ2-4
abundance: NA
CDR3nt: TGTGCCAGCAGAGGACTAGCTCGAAACATTCAGTACTTC
CDR3aa: CASRGLARNIQYF

d_gene: TRBD1
v_gene: TRBV5-1
j_gene: TRBJ2-5
abundance: few
CDR3nt: TGCGCCAGCAGCTTATGGGACAGCGGAGAGACCCAGTACTTC
CDR3aa: CASSLWDSGETQYF